These 17 T cell receptor beta chains were sequenced from one sample in a study of blood T cell repertoires in COVID-19. Profiling relied on immunoSEQ multiplex PCR, and the TCRdb table lists in-frame clones only, not all of them. The sample has approximately 120,000 clones, roughly 82% seen once. The material sequenced was peripheral blood. These receptors were taken from a human donor in a cohort sampled during active COVID-19.

V usage is TRBV7-9 and J usage is TRBJ2-3, with D possibly matching TRBD1 (6 bases). The germline V gene encodes CDR1 SEHNR and CDR2 FQNEAQ (reference sequence). This CDR3 spans 15 amino acids. Deletions cut 4 bases from V and 1 base from J, with 12 bases between. DNA of the CDR3: TGTGCCAGCAGCTCCCGACAGGCGCGCACAGATACGCAGTATTTT. This sequence encodes CASSSRQARTDTQYF.

CDR3 nucleotide sequence: TGTGCCAGCACGGCAGATGTGGCGGGGGGGAATGAGCAGTTCTTC. This gives the protein CASTADVAGGNEQFF. The chain couples TRBV6-5 to TRBJ2-1; 9 nucleotides agree with TRBD2. Trimming at V came to 7 bases and at J to 7 bases, leaving 11 bases not matched to a gene. Germline lookup yields CDR1 MNHEY and CDR2 SVGAGI. There are 15 residues in the CDR3.

Only one count was recorded for this clone. The chain couples TRBV3-1 (or the pseudogene TRBV3-2) to TRBJ1-1; D remains unclear. The CDR3 has 15 residues. Germline V gene sequence: CDR1 LGHDT, CDR2 YNNKEL (reference sequence). Trimming cost V 0 bases and J 5 bases, with 13 bases left between them. The CDR3 loop is CASSQESLGGTEAFF. In nucleotides, the CDR3 is TGTGCCAGCAGCCAAGAGTCCTTAGGAGGTACTGAAGCTTTCTTT.

The chain carries TRBV29-1 and TRBJ2-5; D remains ambiguous. This CDR3 has 13 amino acids. Trimming removed 0 bases at V and 5 bases at J, with 10 bases between. Germline-derived CDR1 and CDR2 are SQVTM and ANQGSEA. The CDR3, as DNA: TGCAGCGTTGAAGATGCGATCGGGGAGACCCAGTACTTC. Translated: CSVEDAIGETQYF.

The chain is built from TRBV3-1 (or the pseudogene TRBV3-2) and TRBJ2-3; D possibly corresponds to TRBD2 (6 bases). The CDR3 is 14 residues long. In germline, CDR1 is LGHDT, CDR2 YNNKEL (reference sequence). The V and J ends lost 6 bases and 2 bases respectively, with 12 bases between them. The CDR3 DNA is TGTGCCAGCAGAGCTAGCGAACTCACAGATACGCAGTATTTT. It translates to CASRASELTDTQYF.

The gene calls are TRBV5-4 and TRBJ1-4; the match to TRBD1 covers 8 bases. CDR3 length: 15 amino acids. The germline V gene has CDR1 SGHNT and CDR2 YYREEE (reference sequence). The ends lost 4 bases at V and 5 bases at J; junction bases unmatched: 7. CDR3 DNA sequence: TGTGCCAGCAGCACTGGACAGGGACGAAATGAAAAACTGTTTTTT. Protein: CASSTGQGRNEKLFF. Full variable domain (missing parts from reference TRBV5-4 and TRBJ1-4): ETGVTQSPTHLIKTRGQQVTLRCSSQSGHNTVSWYQQALGQGPQFIFQYYREEENGRGNFPPRFSGLQFPNYSSELNVNALELDDSALYLCASSTGQGRNEKLFFGSGTQLSVL.

The chain recombines TRBV28 with TRBJ2-7, with 7 nucleotides matching TRBD1. The length of the CDR3 is 15 residues. V lost 8 bases and J lost 0; bases outside the gene matches: 10. Looked up from germline, CDR1 is MDHEN and CDR2 is SYDVKM. The CDR3 bases are TGTGCCAGCGCCCAGGCCAGGGGGAGCTCCTACGAGCAGTACTTC. It encodes CASAQARGSSYEQYF.

V usage is TRBV2 and J usage is TRBJ2-2; D call uncertain. From germline, CDR1 is SNHLY and CDR2 FYNNEI. The CDR3 length is 14 residues. Trimming cost V 7 bases and J 6 bases, with 15 bases left between them. CDR3 residues: CASTFRSPPGELFF. The CDR3 nucleotides read TGTGCCAGCACCTTTCGGTCTCCTCCCGGGGAGCTGTTTTTT.

A remark on this clone: The junction does not match germline at one end; this may be a read error. The chain joins TRBV2 to TRBJ1-2; D is unclear. The CDR3 consists of 13 residues. Germline assignment: CDR1 SNHLY and CDR2 FYNNEI. As DNA, the CDR3 is TGTGCCAGCAGTGAAGACCGATCCGGGGTTATATGCTTC. Its protein product is CASSEDRSGVICF.

The rearrangement links TRBV2 to TRBJ1-5; 7 nucleotides agree with TRBD1. Germline assignment: CDR1 SNHLY and CDR2 FYNNEI. V shed 5 bases and J 0 bases; nucleotides not matched to a gene: 13. The CDR3 contains 18 residues. CDR3 protein: CASSTIGTARYSNQPQHF. Here the CDR3 DNA reads TGTGCCAGCAGTACCATCGGGACAGCACGATATAGCAATCAGCCCCAGCATTTT.

This rearrangement joins TRBV27 to TRBJ2-7; 12 nucleotides agree with TRBD2. The V gene's germline CDR1 is MNHEY and CDR2 SMNVEV (reference sequence). The CDR3 extends over 16 amino acids. J lost 5 bases, V lost 5 bases, and 10 bases had no gene match. The chain's CDR3 is CASSHRRLAGEDEQYF. Written as DNA, the CDR3 is TGTGCCAGCAGTCACCGGCGACTAGCGGGAGAAGACGAGCAGTACTTC.

The J gene is TRBJ2-7, the V gene TRBV28; D may be TRBD2 (5 bases). Trimming removed 8 bases at V and 0 bases at J, with 11 bases between. Germline CDR1 reads MDHEN; CDR2 reads SYDVKM. The CDR3 runs to 13 residues. CDR3: CASGLRSSYEQYF. In DNA form, the CDR3 reads TGTGCCAGCGGACTTAGGAGCTCCTACGAGCAGTACTTC.

The rearrangement joins TRBV5-1 to TRBJ2-1, with TRBD1 matching over 8 bases. V lost 4 bases, J lost 6 bases, and 0 bases stayed unmatched. This CDR3 is built from 12 residues. Germline values: CDR1 SGHRS, CDR2 YFSETQ. CDR3 in DNA: TGCGCCAGCAGCACAGGGGGCAATGAGCAGTTCTTC. As protein: CASSTGGNEQFF.

In this sample, this clone turned up once. V usage is TRBV19 and J usage is TRBJ2-1, with 10 bases lining up with TRBD2. This CDR3 has 14 amino acids. Germline V CDR1 and CDR2: LNHDA, SQIVND (reference sequence). V gave up 5 bases and J gave up 5 bases; unmatched junction bases: 3. CDR3 in DNA: TGTGCCAGTAGTTGGCTAGCGGGAGACAATGAGCAGTTCTTC. It translates to CASSWLAGDNEQFF.

This clone has a single count. V usage is TRBV27 and J usage is TRBJ2-1; TRBD2 aligns across 7 bases. Germline CDR1 is MNHEY and CDR2 is SMNVEV (reference sequence). CDR3 length: 13 amino acids. J gave up 10 bases and V 2 bases, and 5 bases lay outside the gene matches. CDR3 in DNA: TGTGCCAGCAGTTTAGGGGACGGGGGGGAGCAGTTCTTC. Translation: CASSLGDGGEQFF.

The chain uses TRBV20-1 and TRBJ2-5; D uncertain. This CDR3 has 11 residues. Germline V lookup: CDR1 DFQATT, CDR2 SNEGSKA (reference sequence). The V gene lost 1 base and the J gene lost 3 bases, with 3 bases spanning the gap. This CDR3 is CSARVEETQYF. In DNA form, the CDR3 reads TGCAGTGCTAGAGTAGAAGAGACCCAGTACTTC.

The rearrangement links TRBV11-2 to TRBJ2-2, with 7 nucleotides matching TRBD2. V was clipped by 2 bases and J by 6 bases; unmatched bases: 9. The length of the CDR3 is 16 residues. Germline assignment: CDR1 SGHAT and CDR2 FQNNGV. CDR3 in DNA: TGTGCCAGCAGCTTAACTACCGGGAGGTTTCCCGGGGAGCTGTTTTTT. Its protein product is CASSLTTGRFPGELFF.